This T cell receptor beta chain emerged from a study of T-cell reconstitution after alpha-beta-depleted transplantation in children. Preparation of the TCRbeta library was carried out with unique molecular identifiers. TCRdb re-derived calls from the PCR reads in MiXCR, one entry per CDR3 protein. The sample consists of about 500,000 distinct CDR3 sequences, around a third of them appearing once. This clonotype occurred a few times. The source is a human donor who donated a stem cell graft to a child with aplastic anemia. Specimen: PBMCs from the stem cell graft donor, collected from the stem cell graft.

CDR3 region: CASSQDLAGVDEQFF. DNA for the CDR3: TGTGCCAGCAGCCAAGACTTAGCGGGAGTCGATGAGCAGTTCTTC. This chain connects TRBV4-2 to TRBJ2-1, with 9 bases fitting TRBD2. Trimming removed 0 bases from V and 8 bases from J; junction bases left unmatched: 5. CDR3 length: 15 amino acids. CDR1 is LGHNA and CDR2 is YNFKEQ in the germline V gene.